The 15 T cell receptor beta chains presented below share a single source sample, sequenced in a study of blood T cell repertoires in COVID-19. TCRdb's table, derived via immunoSEQ multiplex PCR, lists solely in-frame clones and lacks some. The sample has roughly 140,000 clones; 80% are singletons. Source material: peripheral blood. These TCRs come from a man aged 60 to 75 with acute or convalescent COVID-19.

The chain combines TRBV14 with TRBJ2-3; 10 bases line up with TRBD2. The V segment lost 0 bases and the J segment 2 bases; nucleotides outside the gene matches: 17. The CDR3 has 21 amino acids. The V gene's germline CDR1 is SGHDN and CDR2 FVKESK. The chain's CDR3 is CASSQDPLGLAGVGNTDTQYF. The CDR3 DNA reads TGTGCCAGCAGCCAAGATCCTTTAGGGCTAGCGGGAGTCGGGAACACAGATACGCAGTATTTT.

The rearrangement uses TRBV28 and TRBJ2-4; TRBD1 aligns across 7 bases. Unmatched junction bases numbered 9, after V lost 6 bases and J lost 7 bases. CDR1 is MDHEN and CDR2 is SYDVKM in the germline V gene. CDR3 length: 14 residues. Here the CDR3 DNA reads TGTGCCAGCAGCCGACCGGACAGGAGCAACATTCAGTACTTC. Translated: CASSRPDRSNIQYF.

V and J are TRBV4-2 and TRBJ2-7; perhaps TRBD1 as D (5 bases). This CDR3 comprises 15 residues. CDR1 is LGHNA, CDR2 YNFKEQ, per germline. V gave up 0 bases and J gave up 2 bases, with 11 bases separating them. CDR3 bases: TGTGCCAGCAGCCAAGAAAGGCAGGGCCCCTACGAGCAGTACTTC. Protein: CASSQERQGPYEQYF.

This rearrangement joins TRBV6-5 to TRBJ1-2, with D tentatively TRBD1 (6 bases). Germline CDR1 reads MNHEY; CDR2 reads SVGAGI. Trimming stripped 6 bases from V and 7 bases from J, with 15 bases between. CDR3 length: 13 residues. The CDR3 protein is CASRQGGRGGYTF. CDR3 in DNA: TGTGCCAGCAGGCAAGGGGGTCGGGGTGGCTACACCTTC.

The V call is TRBV2, the J call TRBJ2-7, with D possibly TRBD2 on 6 matching bases. This CDR3 is built from 13 residues. The V gene lost 9 bases and the J gene lost 3 bases, with 15 bases spanning the gap. In germline, CDR1 is SNHLY, CDR2 FYNNEI. CDR3 coding DNA: TGTGCCAGTTCGCGTTTGGAGGGCTACGAGCAGTACTTC. This codes for CASSRLEGYEQYF.

The V and J genes are TRBV4-2 and TRBJ1-2; no clear D. CDR1 is LGHNA, CDR2 YNFKEQ, per germline. The CDR3 spans 15 residues. Trimming cost V 0 bases and J 7 bases, with 15 bases left between them. Here the CDR3 DNA reads TGTGCCAGCAGCCAAGATCTGGCAGGTCCTGCTGGCTACACCTTC. Protein product: CASSQDLAGPAGYTF.

The J gene is TRBJ2-5, the V gene TRBV6-2 or TRBV6-3, with D possibly matching TRBD2 (5 bases). The CDR3 spans 15 residues. Germline CDR1 reads MNHEY; CDR2 reads SVGEGT. The ends were cut back, 3 bases at V and 2 bases at J, with 13 bases in the middle. This CDR3 is CASSYLAKGQETQYF. The CDR3 DNA follows: TGTGCCAGCAGTTATTTAGCGAAAGGGCAAGAGACCCAGTACTTC.

The V call is TRBV6-2 or TRBV6-3, the J call TRBJ2-3; TRBD2 aligns across 8 bases. This CDR3 region has 14 residues. Germline CDR1 and CDR2: MNHEY and SVGEGT. Losses at the gene ends were 6 bases for V and 6 bases for J; bases not matched to a gene: 8. For the CDR3, the DNA is TGTGCCAGCAGCTCGGGGGGGCCGGTGGATACGCAGTATTTT. Its translation: CASSSGGPVDTQYF.

The chain carries TRBV18 and TRBJ1-2, with 8 bases identical to TRBD1. The V gene end was trimmed by 0 bases and the J gene end by 2 bases; junction bases not matched to a gene: 2. The CDR3 length is 15 residues. Germline assignment: CDR1 KGHSH and CDR2 LQKENI. The CDR3 coding sequence is TGTGCCAGCTCACCACCGGACAGGGAGAACTATGGCTACACCTTC. Translated: CASSPPDRENYGYTF.

The V gene is TRBV28, the J gene TRBJ1-5, with a weak D call TRBD1 (6 bases). Germline CDR1 MDHEN, CDR2 SYDVKM. The V end was cut by 2 bases, the J end by 7 bases, with 12 bases between. CDR3 length: 14 amino acids. The CDR3 DNA reads TGTGCCAGCAGTTTACAGGGGCGGGGGCAGCCCCAGCATTTT. Translating gives CASSLQGRGQPQHF.

The chain is built from TRBV6-5 and TRBJ2-1; 9 bases fit TRBD1. The germline V gene has CDR1 MNHEY and CDR2 SVGAGI. Trimming at V came to 8 bases and at J to 4 bases, leaving 3 bases not matched to a gene. The CDR3 is 13 residues long. DNA of the CDR3: TGTGCCAGCGGCGGACAGGGGTACAATGAGCAGTTCTTC. Translated: CASGGQGYNEQFF.

This chain links TRBV11-3 with TRBJ2-7; possibly TRBD2 for D (5 bases). Trimming cost V 3 bases and J 5 bases, with 8 bases left between them. This CDR3 comprises 12 residues. Per the germline V gene, CDR1 is SGHNT and CDR2 is YENEEA. The CDR3 is CASSFSGNEQYF. In DNA, the CDR3 is TGTGCCAGCAGCTTTTCCGGGAACGAGCAGTACTTC.

This clone turned up a few times. This CDR3 is also generated by other DNA sequences in the sample. The CDR3 spells CASSADRGGGYTF. The CDR3 coding sequence is TGTGCCAGCAGCGCAGACAGGGGAGGTGGCTACACCTTC. The J gene is TRBJ1-2, the V gene TRBV9; 8 bases match TRBD1. CDR1 SGDLS and CDR2 YYNGEE come from the germline V gene. Trimming took 3 bases from V and 7 from J; bases not matched to a gene: 5. The CDR3 runs 13 residues.

J is TRBJ2-5 and V is TRBV28; 11 nucleotides match TRBD2. CDR1 and CDR2 (germline): MDHEN, SYDVKM. V shed 8 bases and J 5 bases; nucleotides not matched to a gene: 7. This CDR3 spans 14 amino acids. The CDR3 sequence: CASALAGVTETQYF. Here the CDR3 DNA reads TGTGCCAGCGCACTAGCGGGAGTCACTGAGACCCAGTACTTC.

The chain couples TRBV6-4 to TRBJ2-3; 9 nucleotides line up with TRBD2. Trimming took 6 bases from V and 5 from J; bases not matched to a gene: 9. CDR1 is MRHNA and CDR2 is SNTAGT in the germline V gene. CDR3 length: 15 residues. CDR3 bases: TGTGCCAGCAGCCCCGGAATAGCGGGGGTAGATACGCAGTATTTT. It encodes CASSPGIAGVDTQYF.